The rows below give T cell receptor beta chains drawn from one sample of a study of T cell responses to AZD1222 COVID-19 vaccine. TCRdb's table, derived via immunoSEQ multiplex PCR, lists solely in-frame clones and lacks some. The repertoire holds about 50,000 clones, with over 65% as singletons. Sequenced here: peripheral blood, sampled on day 0 of AZD1222 vaccination. These TCRs come from an adult in good health. The CDR3 runs from the conserved cysteine through the conserved F or W. A D gene is named only where the DNA matches it firmly. Where a row states a size, it is once, few, many or the class of an expanded clone; other rows omit it.

d_call,clone_size,v_call,cdr3_length,j_call,cdr3_nt,cdr3_aa
TRBD2,-,TRBV19,15,TRBJ2-2,TGTGCCAGTAGTAGAGACGGGGGGTTGACCGGGGAGCTGTTTTTT,CASSRDGGLTGELFF
TRBD2,-,TRBV28,16,TRBJ2-3,TGTGCCAGCAGTCCAAGAGCGGGGGGGCGTTTCGATACGCAGTATTTT,CASSPRAGGRFDTQYF
TRBD1,-,TRBV7-6,14,TRBJ1-2,TGTGCCAGCAGCCCCGGGACAGGGCCGTTCGGCTACACCTTC,CASSPGTGPFGYTF
-,-,TRBV19,16,TRBJ2-7,TGTGCCAGTAGGGTCCTAAATGGGATTATCTCCTACGAGCAGTACTTC,CASRVLNGIISYEQYF
-,-,TRBV28,14,TRBJ1-2,TGTGCCAGCAGTCCCACGGACAGCTTCTATGGCTACACCTTC,CASSPTDSFYGYTF
-,-,TRBV19,14,TRBJ1-2,TGTGCCAGTAGTGAGGCCGGGACCTGGCGGGGCTACACCTTC,CASSEAGTWRGYTF
-,-,TRBV27,15,TRBJ2-7,TGTGCCAGCAGTTTCCAGGGGGGGCTGGGGTCCGAGCAGTACTTC,CASSFQGGLGSEQYF
TRBD2,few,TRBV11-2,16,TRBJ2-2,TGTGCCAGCAGCCACGGGACTAGCGGGGCGGGCGGGGAGCTGTTTTTT,CASSHGTSGAGGELFF
-,-,TRBV2,15,TRBJ1-4,TGTGCCAGCAGTGATGAACAGACAACTAATGAAAAACTGTTTTTT,CASSDEQTTNEKLFF
TRBD2,-,TRBV6-2/TRBV6-3,18,TRBJ2-5,TGTGCCAGCAGTTACTGGGGGACTAGCGGGAGTGGACGAGAGACCCAGTACTTC,CASSYWGTSGSGRETQYF
-,-,TRBV7-9,14,TRBJ1-3,TGTGCCAGCAGCTATACAGGGACTGGAAACACCATATATTTT,CASSYTGTGNTIYF
TRBD1,-,TRBV11-2,17,TRBJ1-2,TGTGCCAGCAGCTTAGTCCCGGACAGGTCGCGGAGGGATGGCTACACCTTC,CASSLVPDRSRRDGYTF
-,-,TRBV5-6,15,TRBJ2-3,TGTGCCAGCAGCTTGGGTAATTTTGAGACAGATACGCAGTATTTT,CASSLGNFETDTQYF
TRBD2,-,TRBV5-6,15,TRBJ2-1,TGTGCCAGCAGCTATGGACTAGCGGGTTACAATGAGCAGTTCTTC,CASSYGLAGYNEQFF
-,-,TRBV28,14,TRBJ2-7,TGTGCCAGCAGTTTATCAGGGGTCCTTTACGAGCAGTACTTC,CASSLSGVLYEQYF
TRBD2,-,TRBV5-4,15,TRBJ2-2,TGTGCCAGCAGCCCAGGACTAGGGGCCACCGGGGAGCTGTTTTTT,CASSPGLGATGELFF
-,-,TRBV6-5,15,TRBJ1-5,TGTGCCAGCCGAATTCGACACGATAGCAATCAGCCCCAGCATTTT,CASRIRHDSNQPQHF
-,-,TRBV30,13,TRBJ1-3,TGTGCCTGGAAAGCAGGGTATGGAAACACCATATATTTT,CAWKAGYGNTIYF
-,-,TRBV14,14,TRBJ2-5,TGTGCCAGCAGCTCCGTGGGGGCGTGGGGGACCCAGTACTTC,CASSSVGAWGTQYF
-,-,TRBV7-2,16,TRBJ2-3,TGTGCCAGCAGCCAGCTGAGCGGGTCAATCACAGATACGCAGTATTTT,CASSQLSGSITDTQYF
-,-,TRBV2,16,TRBJ2-7,TGTGCCAGCAGTGAAAGAACAGGCACTACATCCTACGAGCAGTACTTC,CASSERTGTTSYEQYF
-,-,TRBV6-5,13,TRBJ2-7,TGTGCCAGCAGGTCCCCGTCCTCCTACGAGCAGTACTTC,CASRSPSSYEQYF
-,once,TRBV28,13,TRBJ1-2,TGTGCCAGCAGTGCCGACAGACTCTATGGCTACACCTTC,CASSADRLYGYTF
-,-,TRBV3-1/TRBV3-2,15,TRBJ1-2,TGTGCCAGCAGCCAAGTGTGGTCGACAGACCGGGGCTACACCTTC,CASSQVWSTDRGYTF
TRBD1,-,TRBV2,12,TRBJ1-1,TGTGCCAGCAGAAACCGGGACAGGGTGGCTTTCTTT,CASRNRDRVAFF
TRBD2,-,TRBV3-1/TRBV3-2,19,TRBJ2-2,TGTGCCAGCAGCCTCCGACTAGCGGGGGGGCCTAAGAACACCGGGGAGCTGTTTTTT,CASSLRLAGGPKNTGELFF
-,-,TRBV11-3,14,TRBJ2-5,TGTGCCAGCAGCTTAGCTGGGACTCAAGAGACCCAGTACTTC,CASSLAGTQETQYF
-,-,TRBV3-1/TRBV3-2,14,TRBJ2-1,TGTGCCAGCAGCCAATCTGTAGTCTACAATGAGCAGTTCTTC,CASSQSVVYNEQFF
TRBD1,-,TRBV5-1,15,TRBJ1-2,TGCGCCAGCAGCTCGGGACAGGGAGCTTTTCCTGGCTACACCTTC,CASSSGQGAFPGYTF
TRBD1,once,TRBV6-6,15,TRBJ1-5,TGTGCCAGCAGCCTTACAGGGGGAAGCAATCAGCCCCAGCATTTT,CASSLTGGSNQPQHF
-,once,TRBV14,12,TRBJ1-1,TGTGCCAGCAGCCAAGTTGGCAGGGAAGCTTTCTTT,CASSQVGREAFF
TRBD1,-,TRBV18,15,TRBJ2-1,TGTGCCAGCTCACCACAGGGGGCAAGTCGGGATGAGCAGTTCTTC,CASSPQGASRDEQFF
-,few,TRBV5-1,15,TRBJ2-2,TGCGCCAGCAGCCACGGGACAACGAACACCGGGGAGCTGTTTTTT,CASSHGTTNTGELFF
TRBD1,-,TRBV5-1,17,TRBJ2-2,TGCGCCAGCAGCGGTTTTATCAGGGGGCTATCCACCGGGGAGCTGTTTTTT,CASSGFIRGLSTGELFF
-,-,TRBV5-1,16,TRBJ2-5,TGCGCCAGCAGCTTGGCCGGCTCCGGAGGCCAAGAGACCCAGTACTTC,CASSLAGSGGQETQYF
TRBD1,-,TRBV10-3,20,TRBJ1-6,TGTGCCATCAGTGCCACCCGGGACAGTTCAACAGATTCGGGCGCTTCACCCCTCCACTTT,CAISATRDSSTDSGASPLHF
-,-,TRBV2,14,TRBJ1-2,TGTGCCAGCAGCGGTGTCGGGGTCAAGCATGGCTACACCTTC,CASSGVGVKHGYTF
-,-,TRBV27,14,TRBJ2-5,TGTGCCAGCAGGACTCAGGGGAAGCAGGAGACCCAGTACTTC,CASRTQGKQETQYF
-,-,TRBV7-9,14,TRBJ1-1,TGTGCCAGCGAAAAGGGGATTCGGGACACTGAAGCTTTCTTT,CASEKGIRDTEAFF
-,once,TRBV5-1,13,TRBJ1-2,TGCGCCAGCAGCTATGTCGGGGGCTCTGGCTACACCTTC,CASSYVGGSGYTF
TRBD1,-,TRBV7-9,15,TRBJ1-6,TGTGCCAGCAGCTCGTCTCGGACAGGGGGATCACCCCTCCACTTT,CASSSSRTGGSPLHF
-,few,TRBV5-1,14,TRBJ1-1,TGCGCCAGCAGCTTGGAACGGCTGAACACTGAAGCTTTCTTT,CASSLERLNTEAFF
-,-,TRBV11-2,13,TRBJ1-6,TGTGCCAGCAGCTTAGACAGTAGGTCACCCCTCCACTTT,CASSLDSRSPLHF
-,-,TRBV6-6,14,TRBJ1-2,TGTGCCAGCAGATCCCTCGGCGAGGGCTATGGCTACACCTTC,CASRSLGEGYGYTF
-,-,TRBV15,16,TRBJ2-3,TGTGCCACCAGCAGAGGCCCAGGACTTAGCACAGATACGCAGTATTTT,CATSRGPGLSTDTQYF
-,-,TRBV6-1,15,TRBJ1-4,TGTGCCAGCAGTGAAAGGCCTGCAACTAATGAAAAACTGTTTTTT,CASSERPATNEKLFF
-,-,TRBV28,15,TRBJ2-6,TGTGCCAGCAGTCCAGACAGTTCTGGGGCCAACGTCCTGACTTTC,CASSPDSSGANVLTF
-,-,TRBV13,15,TRBJ2-7,TGTGCCAGCAGCTTAGTTGGTAGCGGAGATGGGGAGCAGTACTTC,CASSLVGSGDGEQYF
-,-,TRBV19,13,TRBJ1-1,TGTGCCAGTAGTTTAACTGCTTCGACTGAAGCTTTCTTT,CASSLTASTEAFF
TRBD2,-,TRBV19,15,TRBJ2-3,TGTGCCAGTAGTATTATACTAGCGGGAAGAGATACGCAGTATTTT,CASSIILAGRDTQYF
-,-,TRBV15,15,TRBJ1-1,TGTGCCACCAGCAGCCGAAAGAGGAGGAACACTGAAGCTTTCTTT,CATSSRKRRNTEAFF
-,medium-sized,TRBV6-5,14,TRBJ2-7,TGTGCCAGCAGCCACGGGATCGCCTCCTACGAGCAGTACTTC,CASSHGIASYEQYF
-,few,TRBV28,15,TRBJ1-1,TGTGCCAGCAGTTTCAGAGTAGGAAAGAGCACTGAAGCTTTCTTT,CASSFRVGKSTEAFF